This TCR beta chain was sequenced for a study of T cell responses to AZD1222 COVID-19 vaccine. With 3 bases removed from V and 9 bases from J, the gap between germline ends came to 9 bases. This CDR3 spans 12 amino acids. CDR1 and CDR2 from the germline V gene are MDHEN and SYDVKM. TCRdb keeps only in-frame clones here, not all; method: immunoSEQ multiplex PCR. The sample holds more than 95,000 clones, over 75% seen once. This TCR came from an adult in good health. The gene calls are TRBV28 and TRBJ2-4, with D possibly TRBD1 on 5 matching bases. The specimen was peripheral blood, collected on day 0 of AZD1222 vaccination. Written as DNA, the CDR3 is TGTGCCAGCAGTTTGCCGCAGGGCATTCAGTACTTC. Translation: CASSLPQGIQYF.